This is a list of T cell receptor beta chains from one sample in a study of T cells expressing NK-cell markers. From the 5' RACE reads, TCRdb lists one entry per CDR3 protein and no DNA. This table holds 200,000 to 300,000 distinct CDR3 sequences. Sequencing input: blood T cells: a sorted CD56 or NKG2C T cell subset, CD4+ or CD8+ T cells, or bulk PBMC T cells (not recorded which). The receptors were sampled from a young man in good health. CDR3s include the opening cysteine and the closing phenylalanine or tryptophan.

v_call,j_call,cdr3_aa
TRBV30,TRBJ2-7,CAWKQDYEQYF
TRBV12-2,TRBJ2-3,CASRLLARSTDTQYF
TRBV6-1,TRBJ2-3,CASSPRRNSDTQYF
TRBV20-1,TRBJ2-4,CSAMRGAAAKNIQYF
TRBV7-2,TRBJ2-6,CASSLAPAGTAGANVLTF
TRBV9,TRBJ2-1,CASSFGLALGEQFF
TRBV29-1,TRBJ2-1,CSVEDRGPHEQFF
TRBV24-1,TRBJ2-3,CATSDPLRTQYF
TRBV7-9,TRBJ1-1,CASSLVTVGPAFF
TRBV12-3/TRBV12-4,TRBJ2-1,CASRARTSGIRNEQFF
TRBV2,TRBJ2-3,CASQQGGGGTDTQYF
TRBV20-1,TRBJ2-1,CSARPLGPHSYNEQFF
TRBV20-1,TRBJ2-7,CSAPSRAGFVSGEQYF
TRBV28,TRBJ2-1,CASSFILASYNEQFF
TRBV12-5,TRBJ2-1,CASGLWGNEQFF
TRBV11-1,TRBJ1-5,CASSPGVDQPQHF
TRBV5-1,TRBJ2-6,CASSGQRSGANVLTF
TRBV11-1,TRBJ2-7,CASRDRESYEQYF
TRBV7-2,TRBJ1-5,CASSPVPGQGAQHF
TRBV20-1,TRBJ2-2,CSARRSDRRIYTGELFF
TRBV25-1,TRBJ2-7,CASSGRHYEQYF
TRBV29-1,TRBJ2-5,CSVDIELAVGETQYF
TRBV5-1,TRBJ2-2,CASSWRSNTGELFF
TRBV20-1,TRBJ2-7,CSARDLELGSYEQYF
TRBV2,TRBJ2-5,CASSDAGLPRETQYF
TRBV29-1,TRBJ2-1,CSVVTYQAYNEQFF
TRBV13,TRBJ2-7,CASSPRTSGRYEQYF
TRBV6-1,TRBJ1-3,CASSEGSPSGNTIYF
TRBV4-3,TRBJ2-7,CASSQDRPRRGAYEQYF
TRBV24-1,TRBJ2-1,CATSDPGQGADNEQFF
TRBV19,TRBJ2-2,CASSIWGANTGELFF